This T cell receptor (beta chain) is drawn from a study of shared clonotypes between healthy human individuals. Study-level background: Three CD4 naive, three CD4 memory, two CD8 naive and one CD8 memory plate were used per donor. General study points: Naive subsets generally had larger estimated richness than memory subsets. The study found approximately 5% of naive CD4 clonotypes shared across several donors.

Method: immunoSEQ multiplex PCR; TCRdb's copy keeps in-frame clones and lacks some. The sample carries 2 million to 3 million clones, roughly 93% recorded once. Note on this clone: Its antigen is currently unknown.

V dropped 4 bases and J dropped 10 bases, with 21 bases sitting between them. From germline, CDR1 is SGHRS and CDR2 YFSETQ. There are 15 residues in the CDR3. The sequence came from a man between 18 and 29 years old in good health. Some clones in this sample may be carry-over from other donors' samples. This chain joins TRBV5-1 and TRBJ2-1; either TRBD1 or TRBD2 may fit D (6 bases each). The specimen was naive CD4+ T cells from PBMCs. Subset meaning: CD45RA+ positively selected. The CDR3 region is CASSPSRLGGLEQFF. DNA for the CDR3: TGCGCCAGCAGCCCTTCTCGACTAGGGGGGTTGGAGCAGTTCTTC.